This TCR beta chain was observed in a study of blood T cell repertoires in COVID-19. Study overall: Collection of acute and convalescent COVID-19 samples took place in the United States, Italy and Spain. The cDNA or gDNA used as material had been derived from T cells, B-cell-depleted T cells, or PBMCs.

Authors' processing steps: Reference gene primers were amplified, and this amplification served to estimate nucleated cell counts. Sequenced by immunoSEQ multiplex PCR; TCRdb stores in-frame clones only, minus some. Clone size and V and J calls were adopted from that table, with D and trimming inferred from the DNA. This table holds about 20,000 clones, 85% found once. The V end was cut by 4 bases, the J end by 2 bases, with 12 bases between. Germline values: CDR1 MNHEY, CDR2 SVGAGI. This CDR3 region has 14 residues. This clonotype was sampled from a human donor with active COVID-19. The donor label of this sample is uncertain. The chain carries TRBV6-5 and TRBJ2-7; D may be TRBD1 (6 bases). The sequencing sample was made of peripheral blood. For the CDR3, the DNA is TGTGCCAGCAGTTGGGGAGAGGGGGCCTACGAGCAGTACTTC. This codes for CASSWGEGAYEQYF.